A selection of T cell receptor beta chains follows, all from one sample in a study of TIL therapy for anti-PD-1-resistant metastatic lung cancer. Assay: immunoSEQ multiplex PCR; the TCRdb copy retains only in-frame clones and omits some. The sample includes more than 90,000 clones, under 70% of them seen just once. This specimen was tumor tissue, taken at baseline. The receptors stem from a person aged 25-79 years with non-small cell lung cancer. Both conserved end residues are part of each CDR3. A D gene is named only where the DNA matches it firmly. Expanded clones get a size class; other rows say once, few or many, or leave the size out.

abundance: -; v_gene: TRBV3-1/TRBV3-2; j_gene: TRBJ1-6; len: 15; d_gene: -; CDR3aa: CASSQGGGRDSPLHF; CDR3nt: TGTGCCAGCAGCCAAGGTGGGGGGCGAGATTCACCCCTCCACTTT
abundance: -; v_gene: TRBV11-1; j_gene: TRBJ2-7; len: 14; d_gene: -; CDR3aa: CASSFGLLDDEQYF; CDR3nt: TGTGCCAGCAGCTTTGGACTTTTGGATGACGAGCAGTACTTC
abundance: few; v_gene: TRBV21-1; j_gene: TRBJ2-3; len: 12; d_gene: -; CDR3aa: CANLQGTNTQYF; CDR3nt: TGTGCCAACCTACAGGGTACTAATACGCAGTATTTT
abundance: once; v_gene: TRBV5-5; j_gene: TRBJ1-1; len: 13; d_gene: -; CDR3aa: CASSFTVNTEAFF; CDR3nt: TGTGCCAGCAGCTTTACGGTAAACACTGAAGCTTTCTTT
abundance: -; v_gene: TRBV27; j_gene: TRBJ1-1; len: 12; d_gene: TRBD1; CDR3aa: CASSQQGAEAFF; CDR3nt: TGTGCCAGCAGTCAACAGGGGGCTGAAGCTTTCTTT
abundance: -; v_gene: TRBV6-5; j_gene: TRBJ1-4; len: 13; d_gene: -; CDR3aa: CATQGSEREKLFF; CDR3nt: TGTGCCACACAGGGTTCGGAACGTGAAAAACTGTTTTTT
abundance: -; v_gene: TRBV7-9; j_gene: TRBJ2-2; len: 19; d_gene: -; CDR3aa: CASSPTRQGGPPNTGELFF; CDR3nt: TGTGCCAGCAGCCCAACTCGGCAGGGAGGCCCCCCCAACACCGGGGAGCTGTTTTTT
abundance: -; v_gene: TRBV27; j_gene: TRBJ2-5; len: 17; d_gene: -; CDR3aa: CASSSGVGQGNMETQYF; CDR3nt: TGTGCCAGCAGTTCAGGGGTGGGGCAGGGGAACATGGAGACCCAGTACTTC
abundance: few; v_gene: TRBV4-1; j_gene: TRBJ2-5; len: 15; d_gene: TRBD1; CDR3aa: CASSQDSQGAETQYF; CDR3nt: TGCGCCAGCAGCCAAGATTCTCAGGGGGCAGAGACCCAGTACTTC
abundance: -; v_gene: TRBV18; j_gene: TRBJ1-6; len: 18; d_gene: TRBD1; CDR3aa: CASSPRGRFGTGDSPLHF; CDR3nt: TGTGCCAGCTCACCACGCGGCCGTTTCGGGACAGGGGACTCACCCCTCCACTTT
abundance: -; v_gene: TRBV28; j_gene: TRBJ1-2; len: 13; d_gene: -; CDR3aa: CASSPGGDRGYTF; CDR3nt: TGTGCCAGCAGTCCTGGGGGGGATCGTGGCTACACCTTC
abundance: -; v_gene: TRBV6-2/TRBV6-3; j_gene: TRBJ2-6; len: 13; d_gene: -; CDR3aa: CASSPARANVLTF; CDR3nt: TGTGCCAGCAGTCCCGCCCGGGCCAACGTCCTGACTTTC
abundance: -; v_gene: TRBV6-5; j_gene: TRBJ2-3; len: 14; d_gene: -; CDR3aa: CASSYSLEADTQYF; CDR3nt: TGTGCCAGCAGTTACTCGTTAGAGGCAGATACGCAGTATTTT
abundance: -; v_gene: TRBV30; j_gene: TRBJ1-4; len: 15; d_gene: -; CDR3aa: CAWRRDGATNEKLFF; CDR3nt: TGTGCCTGGAGACGCGACGGGGCAACTAATGAAAAACTGTTTTTT
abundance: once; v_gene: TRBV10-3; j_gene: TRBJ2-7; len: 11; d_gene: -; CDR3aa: CAISENRGQYF; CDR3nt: TGTGCCATCAGTGAGAATAGGGGGCAGTACTTC
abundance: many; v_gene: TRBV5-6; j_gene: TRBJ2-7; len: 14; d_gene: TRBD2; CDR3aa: CASSFSGSIYEQYF; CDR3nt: TGTGCCAGCAGCTTTAGCGGGAGTATCTACGAGCAGTACTTC
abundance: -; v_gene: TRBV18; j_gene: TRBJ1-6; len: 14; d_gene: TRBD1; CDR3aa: CASSPAGQNSPLHF; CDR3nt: TGTGCCAGCTCACCAGCGGGACAGAATTCACCCCTCCACTTT
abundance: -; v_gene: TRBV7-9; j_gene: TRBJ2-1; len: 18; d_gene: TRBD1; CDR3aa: CASSRGQGSLAIGVEQFF; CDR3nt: TGTGCCAGCAGCAGAGGACAGGGGTCCCTCGCGATCGGGGTTGAGCAGTTCTTC
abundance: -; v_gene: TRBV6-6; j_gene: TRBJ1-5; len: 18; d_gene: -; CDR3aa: CASSLIQGFGGGNQPQHF; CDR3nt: TGTGCCAGCAGTCTCATACAGGGATTTGGTGGAGGCAATCAGCCCCAGCATTTT
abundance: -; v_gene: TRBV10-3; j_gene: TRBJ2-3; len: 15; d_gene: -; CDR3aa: CAISVGGPNTDTQYF; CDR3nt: TGTGCCATCAGTGTGGGGGGGCCCAACACAGATACGCAGTATTTT
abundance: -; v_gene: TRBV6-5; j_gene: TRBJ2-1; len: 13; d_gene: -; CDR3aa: CASHPSSYNEQFF; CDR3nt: TGTGCCAGCCATCCGAGCTCCTACAATGAGCAGTTCTTC
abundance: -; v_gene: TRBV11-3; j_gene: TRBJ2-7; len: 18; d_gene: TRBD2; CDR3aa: CASSPRRLLAGGPHEQYF; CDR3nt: TGTGCCAGCAGCCCCCGCCGTCTGTTAGCGGGAGGGCCTCACGAGCAGTACTTC
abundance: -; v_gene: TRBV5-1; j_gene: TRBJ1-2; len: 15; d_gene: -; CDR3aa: CASSLFGGGDSGYTF; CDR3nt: TGCGCCAGCAGCTTGTTCGGTGGGGGCGATTCTGGCTACACCTTC
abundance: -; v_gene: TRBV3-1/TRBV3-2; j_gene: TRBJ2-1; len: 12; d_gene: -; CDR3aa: CASSQKMNEQFF; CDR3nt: TGTGCCAGCAGCCAGAAGATGAATGAGCAGTTCTTC
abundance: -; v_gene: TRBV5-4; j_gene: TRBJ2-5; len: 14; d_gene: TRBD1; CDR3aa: CASSLGTGEQTQYF; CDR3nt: TGTGCCAGCAGCTTGGGAACAGGGGAACAGACCCAGTACTTC
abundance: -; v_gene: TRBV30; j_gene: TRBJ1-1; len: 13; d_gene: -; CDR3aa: CAWNGGLNGEAFF; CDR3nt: TGTGCCTGGAACGGAGGACTTAACGGTGAAGCTTTCTTT
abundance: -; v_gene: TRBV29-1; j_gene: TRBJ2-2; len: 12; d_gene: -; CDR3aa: CSVGGRTGELFF; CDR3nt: TGCAGCGTTGGAGGTCGTACCGGGGAGCTGTTTTTT
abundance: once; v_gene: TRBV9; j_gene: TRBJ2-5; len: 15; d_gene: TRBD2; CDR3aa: CASSPLYSGGETQYF; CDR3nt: TGTGCCAGCAGCCCCCTCTATAGCGGGGGGGAGACCCAGTACTTC
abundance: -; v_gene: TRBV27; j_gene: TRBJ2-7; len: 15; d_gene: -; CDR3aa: CASSLILDKAYEQYF; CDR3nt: TGTGCCAGCAGTTTAATTCTGGACAAGGCCTACGAGCAGTACTTC
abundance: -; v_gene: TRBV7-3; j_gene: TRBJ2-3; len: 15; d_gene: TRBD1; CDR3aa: CASSIQGMGRNTQYF; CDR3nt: TGTGCCAGCAGCATACAGGGGATGGGTAGGAATACGCAGTATTTT
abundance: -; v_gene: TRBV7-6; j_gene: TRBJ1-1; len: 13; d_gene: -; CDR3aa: CASSSHEGTEAFF; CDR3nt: TGTGCCAGCAGCTCGCATGAGGGCACTGAAGCTTTCTTT
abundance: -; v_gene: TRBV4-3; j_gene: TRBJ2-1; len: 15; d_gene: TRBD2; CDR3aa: CASSNSGRTRGEQFF; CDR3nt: TGCGCCAGCAGTAATAGCGGGAGAACTCGTGGGGAGCAGTTCTTC
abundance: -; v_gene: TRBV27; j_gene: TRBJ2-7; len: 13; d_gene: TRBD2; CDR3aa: CASRLAGSYEQYF; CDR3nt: TGTGCCAGCAGACTAGCGGGGTCCTACGAGCAGTACTTC
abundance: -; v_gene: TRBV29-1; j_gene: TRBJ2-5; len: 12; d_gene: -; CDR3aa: CSVEGREETQYF; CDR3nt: TGCAGCGTTGAGGGCAGGGAGGAGACCCAGTACTTC
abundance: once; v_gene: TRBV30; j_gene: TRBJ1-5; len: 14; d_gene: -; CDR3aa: CAWSAVTSNQPQHF; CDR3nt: TGTGCCTGGAGCGCCGTTACGAGCAATCAGCCCCAGCATTTT
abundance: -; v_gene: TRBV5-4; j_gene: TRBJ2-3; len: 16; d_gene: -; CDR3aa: CASSSQGSTRTDTQYF; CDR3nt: TGTGCCAGCAGCTCACAGGGCTCGACCCGCACAGATACGCAGTATTTT
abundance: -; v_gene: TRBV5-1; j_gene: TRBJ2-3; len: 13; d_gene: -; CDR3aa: CASSLSATDTQYF; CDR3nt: TGCGCCAGCAGCTTGAGCGCCACAGATACGCAGTATTTT
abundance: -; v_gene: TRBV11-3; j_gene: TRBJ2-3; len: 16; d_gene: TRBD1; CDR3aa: CASSLRTGYRTDTQYF; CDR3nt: TGTGCCAGCAGCTTGAGGACAGGGTATCGCACAGATACGCAGTATTTT
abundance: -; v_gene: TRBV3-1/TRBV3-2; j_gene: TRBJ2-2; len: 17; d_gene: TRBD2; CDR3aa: CASSPAVGGGYTGELFF; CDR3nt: TGTGCCAGCAGTCCGGCGGTCGGCGGGGGGTACACCGGGGAGCTGTTTTTT
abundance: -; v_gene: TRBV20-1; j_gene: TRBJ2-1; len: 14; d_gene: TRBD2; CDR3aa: CSASLRGGAQEQFF; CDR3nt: TGCAGTGCTAGTCTTCGCGGGGGGGCCCAAGAGCAGTTCTTC
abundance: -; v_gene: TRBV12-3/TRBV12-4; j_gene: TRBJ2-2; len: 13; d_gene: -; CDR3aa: CASGVRTTGELFF; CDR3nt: TGTGCCAGCGGTGTTAGGACCACCGGGGAGCTGTTTTTT
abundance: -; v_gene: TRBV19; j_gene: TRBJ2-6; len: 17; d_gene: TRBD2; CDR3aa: CASTPTSGASGANVLTF; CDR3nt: TGTGCCAGTACTCCGACTAGCGGGGCTTCTGGGGCCAACGTCCTGACTTTC
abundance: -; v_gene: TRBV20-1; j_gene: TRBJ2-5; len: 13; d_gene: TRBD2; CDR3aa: CSASGLGGETQYF; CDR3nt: TGCAGTGCTAGTGGCCTGGGGGGGGAGACCCAGTACTTC
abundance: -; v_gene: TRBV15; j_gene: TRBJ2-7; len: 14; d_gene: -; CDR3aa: CATSRFPYSYEQYF; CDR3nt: TGTGCCACCAGCCGTTTCCCCTACTCCTACGAGCAGTACTTC
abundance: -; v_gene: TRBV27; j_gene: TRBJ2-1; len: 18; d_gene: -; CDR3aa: CASSLLKTGAQEYNEQFF; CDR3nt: TGTGCCAGCAGTTTATTAAAGACCGGGGCTCAAGAGTACAATGAGCAGTTCTTC
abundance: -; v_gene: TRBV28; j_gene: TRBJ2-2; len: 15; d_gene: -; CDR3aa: CASRRGTAATGELFF; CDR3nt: TGTGCCAGCAGGAGAGGGACGGCGGCTACCGGGGAGCTGTTTTTT
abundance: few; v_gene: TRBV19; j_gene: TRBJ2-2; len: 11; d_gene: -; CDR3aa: CASNGPGELFF; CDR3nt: TGTGCCAGTAACGGTCCTGGGGAGCTGTTTTTT
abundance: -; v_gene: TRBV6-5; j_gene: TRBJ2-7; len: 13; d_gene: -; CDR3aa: CASTRVQGREQYF; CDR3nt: TGTGCCAGCACTAGAGTACAGGGCAGAGAGCAGTACTTC
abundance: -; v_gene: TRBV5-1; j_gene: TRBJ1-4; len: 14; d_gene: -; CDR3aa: CASSLRGGNEKLFF; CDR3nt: TGCGCCAGCAGCTTAAGGGGGGGTAATGAAAAACTGTTTTTT
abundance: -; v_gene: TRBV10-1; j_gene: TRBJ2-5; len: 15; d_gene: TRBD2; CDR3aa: CARYCLGGGPETQYF; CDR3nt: TGCGCCAGATACTGCCTGGGGGGAGGGCCGGAGACCCAGTACTTC
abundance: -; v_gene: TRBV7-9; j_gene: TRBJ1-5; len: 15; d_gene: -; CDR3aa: CASSLGGSEGQPQHF; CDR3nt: TGTGCCAGCAGCTTAGGAGGGTCTGAAGGGCAGCCCCAGCATTTT
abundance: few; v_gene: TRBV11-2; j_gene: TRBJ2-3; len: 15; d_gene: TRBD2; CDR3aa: CASTSRLAGGATQYF; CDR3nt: TGTGCCAGCACCAGTCGACTAGCGGGAGGCGCTACGCAGTATTTT
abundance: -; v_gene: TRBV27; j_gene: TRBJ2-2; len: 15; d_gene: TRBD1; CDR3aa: CASTPGQGRGRELFF; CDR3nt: TGTGCCAGCACCCCCGGACAGGGGCGGGGTCGGGAGCTGTTTTTT
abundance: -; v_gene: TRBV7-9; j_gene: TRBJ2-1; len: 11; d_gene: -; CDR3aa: CASSPYNEQFF; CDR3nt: TGTGCCAGCAGCCCCTACAATGAGCAGTTCTTC
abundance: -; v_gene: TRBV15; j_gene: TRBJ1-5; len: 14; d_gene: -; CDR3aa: CATSTRGADQPQHF; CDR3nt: TGTGCCACCAGCACCAGGGGCGCGGACCAGCCCCAGCATTTT